This section outlines one T cell receptor beta chain sequence together with its context. The authors' processing: Amplification of reference gene primers provided the estimated nucleated cell counts. Clones were sequenced by immunoSEQ multiplex PCR, and TCRdb holds only the in-frame ones, with some missing. V, J and clone size are taken as reported in that table, and D and trimming were inferred from the DNA itself. Found here are 55,000 to 90,000 clones, roughly 91% of them singletons; the top ten hold 1.4%. The sample is drawn from a study of blood T cell repertoires in COVID-19. About the study: Both acute and convalescent COVID-19 samples were obtained from the United States, Italy and Spain. PBMCs, B-cell-depleted T cells, or T cells provided the cDNA or gDNA that made up the material.

Germline V gives CDR1 MNHEY, CDR2 SMNVEV (reference sequence). J was trimmed by 4 bases and V by 6 bases; bases with no gene match: 3. This CDR3 is 14 amino acids long. Sequences were obtained from peripheral blood. J is TRBJ2-5 and V is TRBV27; 12 bases are shared with TRBD2. The sequence derives from a human donor in a cohort sampled during active COVID-19. The CDR3 DNA reads as TGTGCCAGCAGGACTAGCGGGAGTTTAGAGACCCAGTACTTC. Protein: CASRTSGSLETQYF.